The clone carrying this T cell receptor (beta chain) was counted many times. This entry comes from a study of blood T cell repertoires in COVID-19. Study in general: Some COVID-19 samples were acute and others convalescent; all came from the United States, Italy and Spain. PBMCs, B-cell-depleted T cells, or T cells provided the cDNA or gDNA that made up the material.

The V segment lost 2 bases and the J segment 2 bases; nucleotides outside the gene matches: 3. The germline gives CDR1 MDHEN, CDR2 SYDVKM. This CDR3 contains 15 residues. In the original workflow: Amplification of reference gene primers was used by the study to estimate nucleated cell counts. Libraries were prepared by immunoSEQ multiplex PCR; TCRdb keeps only in-frame clonotypes and omits some of them. V, J and clone size were drawn from that table, and D and trimming were deduced from the DNA. The sample holds about 110,000 clones; more than 70% are singletons and the top ten take 3% to 3.5%. This clonotype originated in a woman in her 50s with acute or convalescent COVID-19. The V and J genes are TRBV28 and TRBJ1-5; TRBD1 aligns across 7 bases. The sample consisted of peripheral blood. CDR3 loop: CASSLGGQGNQPQHF. DNA for the CDR3: TGTGCCAGCAGTTTAGGAGGACAGGGCAATCAGCCCCAGCATTTT.